The sequence of this T cell receptor (beta chain) was determined in a study of graft-versus-host responses after intestinal transplantation. Study-level findings and limits: Patients who carried graft-donor T cell macrochimerism also had high graft-versus-host to host-versus-graft clonal ratios in their allografts. Ileal or blood samples showed some GvH clones first, and such clones were also found in recipient marrow. Declines in HvG clones occurring early post-transplant were associated with peak circulating GvH clone levels.

About this clone: Its specificity is unknown.

V dropped 1 base and J dropped 5 bases, with 17 bases sitting between them. The CDR3 consists of 17 residues. CDR1 MNHNS and CDR2 SASEGT come from the germline V gene. Measured with immunoSEQ multiplex PCR; TCRdb has only the in-frame clones, and not every one. The top ten clones hold approximately 0.21% of a sample with 45,000 to 60,000 clones, 95% of them seen once. The sequenced sample was unstimulated CD8+ T cells sorted from spleen or lymph node cells, obtained before transplant. The chain links TRBV6-1 to TRBJ2-2, with D possibly being TRBD1 or TRBD2 (5 bases each). This sequence was found in a human donor who was the organ donor for an intestinal transplant. CDR3 bases: TGTGCCAGCAGTGAAGGTCTGGGACCCATGGGGACCGGGGAGCTGTTTTTT. Translated, it gives CASSEGLGPMGTGELFF.